Below, 9 T cell receptor beta chains from the same sample are listed, as sequenced in a study of CD8 T cells in Susac syndrome. Random hexamers were used to reverse transcribe the RNA input (about 0.5 to 1 ug). TCRdb reprocessed the immunoSEQ multiplex PCR reads via MiXCR and lists one record per CDR3 protein. The data hold about 180,000 distinct CDR3 sequences, with 95% observed a single time. The sample was CD4+ T cells from PBMCs. Source of these receptors: a human donor with multiple sclerosis.

This chain joins TRBV6-1 and TRBJ1-1; D gene unclear. The germline V and J ends were trimmed by 4 bases and 1 base, with 10 bases remaining between them. CDR3 size: 14 residues. CDR1 MNHNS and CDR2 SASEGT come from the germline V gene. CDR3 residues: CASSGPQRNTEAFF. CDR3 coding DNA: TGTGCCAGCAGTGGGCCACAGCGGAACACTGAAGCTTTCTTT.

The chain uses TRBV30 and TRBJ1-2; no clear D. This CDR3 region has 13 residues. From germline, CDR1 is GTSNPN and CDR2 SVGIG (reference sequence). V lost 0 bases, J lost 6 bases, and 11 bases lay in between. CDR3 in DNA: TGTGCCTGGAGTGTGGGATTCGGAGATGGCTACACCTTC. It is translated as CAWSVGFGDGYTF.

The chain carries TRBV4-1 and TRBJ1-1; D is uncertain. V shed 1 base and J shed 11 bases, with 26 bases lying between them. There are 17 residues in the CDR3. The germline V gene encodes CDR1 MGHRA and CDR2 YSYEKL. In DNA form, the CDR3 reads TGCGCCAGCAGCCAAGTTGGTGCAGGAGACGAGAGATTGTATGCTTTCTTT. Protein product: CASSQVGAGDERLYAFF.

The chain uses TRBV20-1 and TRBJ2-1; 8 bases are shared with TRBD1. The junction had 9 bases not matched to a gene; V was cut back by 6 bases and J by 5 bases. Germline V CDR1 and CDR2: DFQATT, SNEGSKA (reference sequence). The CDR3 totals 14 residues. The CDR3 sequence: CSARTGGFDNEQFF. CDR3 in DNA: TGCAGTGCGAGAACAGGGGGTTTTGACAATGAGCAGTTCTTC.

The chain carries TRBV3-1 and TRBJ2-7; 8 bases agree with TRBD2. Germline V gene data show CDR1 as LGHDT and CDR2 as YNNKEL (reference sequence). V shed 1 base, J shed 2 bases, and the junction held 7 bases outside the gene matches. This CDR3 has 16 residues. The CDR3 reads CASSQGPARGAYEQYF. For the CDR3, the DNA is TGTGCCAGCAGCCAAGGGCCGGCGCGGGGGGCCTACGAGCAGTACTTC.

This sequence joins TRBV30 and TRBJ1-3; D ambiguous. V was shortened by 1 base and J by 8 bases, with 9 bases between the two germline ends. CDR1 GTSNPN and CDR2 SVGIG come from the germline V gene (reference sequence). CDR3 length equals 12 residues. The CDR3 coding sequence is TGTGCCTGGAGTGGCGCAGCGGACACCATATATTTT. It translates to CAWSGAADTIYF. The variable domain in full, with the rest retrieved from reference TRBV30 and TRBJ1-3, is SQTIHQWPATLVQPVGSPLSLECTVEGTSNPNLYWYRQAAGRGLQLLFYSVGIGQISSEVPQNLSASRPQDRQFILSSKKLLLSDSGFYLCAWSGAADTIYFGEGSWLTVV.

V is TRBV15 and J is TRBJ2-5; possible D gene TRBD1, 6 bases. The V and J ends lost 7 bases and 1 base respectively, with 16 bases between them. This CDR3 spans 15 amino acids. From germline, CDR1 is LNHNV and CDR2 YYDKDF (reference sequence). CDR3 in amino acids: CATTKGQSIQETQYF. The CDR3 nucleotides read TGTGCCACCACAAAAGGACAGTCGATCCAAGAGACCCAGTACTTC.

The chain combines TRBV18 with TRBJ2-3; no firm D call. V lost 2 bases, J lost 7 bases, and 7 bases lay in between. The CDR3 runs 12 residues. Germline V gene data show CDR1 as KGHSH and CDR2 as LQKENI. CDR3 region: CASSPDGYTQYF. The CDR3 DNA is TGTGCCAGCTCACCAGACGGGTATACGCAGTATTTT.

This clonotype appeared a single time. The chain combines TRBV3-1 with TRBJ2-7; 7 positions agree with TRBD1. V lost 3 bases to trimming and J lost 2 bases; unmatched junction nucleotides: 7. This CDR3 spans 15 amino acids. The V gene's germline CDR1 is LGHDT and CDR2 YNNKEL (reference sequence). Written as DNA, the CDR3 is TGTGCCAGCAGCCACGTGACAGGGAATACCTACGAGCAGTACTTC. Its protein product is CASSHVTGNTYEQYF.